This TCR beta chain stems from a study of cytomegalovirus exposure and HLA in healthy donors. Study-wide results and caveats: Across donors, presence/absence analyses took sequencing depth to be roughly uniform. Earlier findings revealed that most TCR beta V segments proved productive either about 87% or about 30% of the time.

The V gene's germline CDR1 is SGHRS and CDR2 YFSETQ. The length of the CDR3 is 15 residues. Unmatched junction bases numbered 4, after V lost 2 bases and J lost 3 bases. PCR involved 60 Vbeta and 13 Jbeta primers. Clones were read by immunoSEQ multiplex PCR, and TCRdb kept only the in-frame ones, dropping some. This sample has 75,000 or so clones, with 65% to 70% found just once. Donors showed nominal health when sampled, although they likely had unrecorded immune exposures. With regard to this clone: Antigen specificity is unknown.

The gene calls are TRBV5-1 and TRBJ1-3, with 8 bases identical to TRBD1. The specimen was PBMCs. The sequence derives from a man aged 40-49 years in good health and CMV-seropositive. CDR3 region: CASSLSGGDGNTIYF. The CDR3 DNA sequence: TGCGCCAGCAGCTTATCAGGGGGCGATGGAAACACCATATATTTT.